Listed below are T cell receptor beta chains from one sample, sequenced in a study of read filtering for tumor transcriptome and immune sequencing. Each CDR3 protein gets one entry after TCRdb re-called the reads with MiXCR. The table lists tens of thousands of distinct CDR3 sequences, about 18% of them singletons. Sequencing was done on a sample of a population of CD138-negative cells sorted from bone marrow. Every receptor here comes from a donor aged 40 or older with multiple myeloma. Each CDR3 is given with its conserved first and last residue. The D gene is left open where the match is weak. A clone size is listed for some rows: how often the clone was seen (once, few, many), or a class if it is expanded.

V gene: TRBV4-2
D gene: -
clone size: -
J gene: TRBJ1-1
CDR3 DNA: TGTGCCAGCAGCCAAGATAGTCAGCTGAGCACTGAAGCTTTCTTT
CDR3 protein: CASSQDSQLSTEAFF

V gene: TRBV20-1
D gene: -
clone size: few
J gene: TRBJ1-1
CDR3 DNA: TGCAGTGCTAGAGACTACAGGAACACTGAAGCTTTCTTT
CDR3 protein: CSARDYRNTEAFF

V gene: TRBV29-1
D gene: TRBD1
clone size: many
J gene: TRBJ2-7
CDR3 DNA: TGCAGCGCTGGGGACAGTTACGAGCAGTACTTC
CDR3 protein: CSAGDSYEQYF

V gene: TRBV2
D gene: -
clone size: many
J gene: TRBJ2-4
CDR3 DNA: TGTGCCAGCAGAGACGGGTTCGGAAGGGACATTCAGTACTTC
CDR3 protein: CASRDGFGRDIQYF

V gene: TRBV29-1
D gene: -
clone size: many
J gene: TRBJ2-3
CDR3 DNA: TGCAGCGTTGGTTTGGGGGGCACAGATACGCAGTATTTT
CDR3 protein: CSVGLGGTDTQYF

V gene: TRBV27
D gene: -
clone size: many
J gene: TRBJ1-3
CDR3 DNA: TGTGCCAGCAAAGGATACTCTGGAAACACCATATATTTT
CDR3 protein: CASKGYSGNTIYF

V gene: TRBV10-3
D gene: TRBD2
clone size: -
J gene: TRBJ2-5
CDR3 DNA: TGTGCCATCAGTGAGTTCCGCGGGGGGCCCCAAGAGACCCAGTACTTC
CDR3 protein: CAISEFRGGPQETQYF

V gene: TRBV14
D gene: TRBD2
clone size: many
J gene: TRBJ2-1
CDR3 DNA: TGTGCCAGCAGCCCCCGTAGCGGGGGGGCCTCCAATGAGCAGTTCTTC
CDR3 protein: CASSPRSGGASNEQFF

V gene: TRBV28
D gene: -
clone size: -
J gene: TRBJ2-3
CDR3 DNA: TGTGCCAGCAGTACCCCGGGCACAGATACGCAGTATTTT
CDR3 protein: CASSTPGTDTQYF

V gene: TRBV20-1
D gene: -
clone size: many
J gene: TRBJ2-7
CDR3 DNA: TGCAGTGCTAGACCAAATACCGGGGGTCGCGAGCAGTACTTC
CDR3 protein: CSARPNTGGREQYF

V gene: TRBV6-1
D gene: -
clone size: many
J gene: TRBJ2-5
CDR3 DNA: TGTGCCAGCAGTGAAAAGCCGGACGGGTATGCCCAGTACTTC
CDR3 protein: CASSEKPDGYAQYF

V gene: TRBV19
D gene: TRBD2
clone size: -
J gene: TRBJ2-2
CDR3 DNA: TGTGCCAGCAGGGGGGGACTAGCGGGAGCCGGGGAGCTGTTTTTT
CDR3 protein: CASRGGLAGAGELFF

V gene: TRBV6-5
D gene: -
clone size: many
J gene: TRBJ2-5
CDR3 DNA: TGTGCCAGCAGTTCGGTCTCTGTAGCCCAGTACTTC
CDR3 protein: CASSSVSVAQYF

V gene: TRBV4-1
D gene: TRBD1
clone size: many
J gene: TRBJ2-7
CDR3 DNA: TGCGCCAGCAGCCAAGGTCCCGGGACAGCCTACGAGCAGTACTTC
CDR3 protein: CASSQGPGTAYEQYF

V gene: TRBV12-3/TRBV12-4
D gene: -
clone size: -
J gene: TRBJ2-1
CDR3 DNA: TGTGCCAGCAGTTCCGCCCAGGGTGAAGAGCAGTTCTTC
CDR3 protein: CASSSAQGEEQFF

V gene: TRBV5-4
D gene: TRBD1
clone size: many
J gene: TRBJ1-1
CDR3 DNA: TGTGCCAGCAGCATTACAGGGGTTGGCACTGAAGCTTTCTTT
CDR3 protein: CASSITGVGTEAFF

V gene: TRBV4-1
D gene: -
clone size: -
J gene: TRBJ1-6
CDR3 DNA: TGCGCCAGTGCGTATGGGGTCATCAAATCACCCCTCCTCTTT
CDR3 protein: CASAYGVIKSPLLF

V gene: TRBV29-1
D gene: -
clone size: many
J gene: TRBJ1-4
CDR3 DNA: TGCAGCGTGGCCCAGTCCGAAAAACTGTTTTTT
CDR3 protein: CSVAQSEKLFF

V gene: TRBV2
D gene: TRBD1
clone size: -
J gene: TRBJ2-5
CDR3 DNA: TGTGCCAGCAGTAGGACAGGGCTCCAAGAGACCCAGTGCTTC
CDR3 protein: CASSRTGLQETQCF

V gene: TRBV6-4
D gene: TRBD1
clone size: many
J gene: TRBJ2-1
CDR3 DNA: TGTGCCAGCAGGGACAGGGGAGGGGATGAGCAGTTCTTC
CDR3 protein: CASRDRGGDEQFF

V gene: TRBV2
D gene: -
clone size: few
J gene: TRBJ2-5
CDR3 DNA: TGTGCCAGCAAGTTGGGCAGGGGCGGAAAGACCCAGTACTTC
CDR3 protein: CASKLGRGGKTQYF

V gene: TRBV9
D gene: -
clone size: -
J gene: TRBJ2-7
CDR3 DNA: TGTGCCAGCGGGGAACAGGAGTGGGCCTACGAGCAGTACTTC
CDR3 protein: CASGEQEWAYEQYF

V gene: TRBV5-4
D gene: TRBD2
clone size: -
J gene: TRBJ2-5
CDR3 DNA: TGTGCCAGCACCCGGAGGGTAGCGGGAGAGATCGGGGAGACCCAGTACTTC
CDR3 protein: CASTRRVAGEIGETQYF

V gene: TRBV29-1
D gene: TRBD1
clone size: many
J gene: TRBJ2-5
CDR3 DNA: TGCAGCGCACGCTTACAGGGGATGGGGCAAGAGACCCAGTACTTC
CDR3 protein: CSARLQGMGQETQYF

V gene: TRBV18
D gene: TRBD2
clone size: many
J gene: TRBJ2-5
CDR3 DNA: TGTGCCAGCTCACGACCGGGGGGTCAGGAAGAGACCCAGTACTTC
CDR3 protein: CASSRPGGQEETQYF

V gene: TRBV11-2
D gene: -
clone size: medium-sized
J gene: TRBJ2-5
CDR3 DNA: TGTGCCAGCAGCGGCGTGTCCCAGTACTTC
CDR3 protein: CASSGVSQYF

V gene: TRBV6-5
D gene: TRBD2
clone size: -
J gene: TRBJ2-1
CDR3 DNA: TGTGCCAGCACGAGCGCGGGGGGTATTAGGGAGCAGTTCTTC
CDR3 protein: CASTSAGGIREQFF

V gene: TRBV5-1
D gene: TRBD2
clone size: many
J gene: TRBJ2-7
CDR3 DNA: TGCGCCAGCAGTTTCGGCGGGGGGCCCTCCTACGAGCAGTACTTC
CDR3 protein: CASSFGGGPSYEQYF

V gene: TRBV7-8
D gene: -
clone size: -
J gene: TRBJ1-2
CDR3 DNA: TGTGCCAGCAGCGCACAGGGATTTGACTATGGCTACACCTTC
CDR3 protein: CASSAQGFDYGYTF

V gene: TRBV20-1
D gene: -
clone size: many
J gene: TRBJ2-7
CDR3 DNA: TGCAGTGCTAGACAATCCGGGGGGCCCTACGAGCAGTACTTC
CDR3 protein: CSARQSGGPYEQYF

V gene: TRBV7-3
D gene: -
clone size: many
J gene: TRBJ1-1
CDR3 DNA: TGTGCCAGCAGACTCCAAGGCGGGACTGAAGCTTTCTTT
CDR3 protein: CASRLQGGTEAFF

V gene: TRBV5-4
D gene: -
clone size: many
J gene: TRBJ1-4
CDR3 DNA: TGTGCCAGCAGCGCTCGGGAGGCCTCCCCTAATGAAAAACTGTTTTTT
CDR3 protein: CASSAREASPNEKLFF

V gene: TRBV28
D gene: -
clone size: many
J gene: TRBJ1-6
CDR3 DNA: TGTGCCAGCAGGGGAACAGGGCCCTATAATTCACCCCTCCACTTT
CDR3 protein: CASRGTGPYNSPLHF

V gene: TRBV6-2/TRBV6-3
D gene: TRBD2
clone size: -
J gene: TRBJ2-5
CDR3 DNA: TGTGCCAGCAGCAAACTAGCGGTCCAAGAGACCCAGTACTTC
CDR3 protein: CASSKLAVQETQYF

V gene: TRBV5-1
D gene: -
clone size: many
J gene: TRBJ2-7
CDR3 DNA: TGCGCCAGCAGCCGGGGACCCAACGAGCAGTACTTC
CDR3 protein: CASSRGPNEQYF

V gene: TRBV20-1
D gene: TRBD2
clone size: many
J gene: TRBJ2-3
CDR3 DNA: TGCAGTGCTAGAGAGGCCTCTAGCGGGAGTGGGACGCAGTATTTT
CDR3 protein: CSAREASSGSGTQYF

V gene: TRBV19
D gene: -
clone size: medium-sized
J gene: TRBJ2-1
CDR3 DNA: TGTGCCAGTAGTACAACTCAGGGGTTTGAGCAGTTCTTC
CDR3 protein: CASSTTQGFEQFF

V gene: TRBV6-5
D gene: TRBD1
clone size: many
J gene: TRBJ2-7
CDR3 DNA: TGTGCCAGCAGTGCCAGGACAGGGGGCGATTACGAGCAGTACTTC
CDR3 protein: CASSARTGGDYEQYF

V gene: TRBV12-3/TRBV12-4
D gene: -
clone size: many
J gene: TRBJ1-1
CDR3 DNA: TGTGCCAGCAGAAAAGCGGACAGTCCGAACACTGAAGCTTTCTTT
CDR3 protein: CASRKADSPNTEAFF

V gene: TRBV28
D gene: -
clone size: medium-sized
J gene: TRBJ2-1
CDR3 DNA: TGTGCCAGCACCTCCAGGGTAAAAGAGCAGTTCTTC
CDR3 protein: CASTSRVKEQFF

V gene: TRBV6-1
D gene: -
clone size: many
J gene: TRBJ1-4
CDR3 DNA: TGTGCCAGCAGTGAGGGGGTGGTTAGGGCTAATGAAAAACTGTTTTTT
CDR3 protein: CASSEGVVRANEKLFF

V gene: TRBV27
D gene: -
clone size: many
J gene: TRBJ2-2
CDR3 DNA: TGTGCCAGCAGTTTATCCGCCGGGACGTCGAACACCGGGGAGCTGTTTTTT
CDR3 protein: CASSLSAGTSNTGELFF

V gene: TRBV9
D gene: -
clone size: many
J gene: TRBJ1-5
CDR3 DNA: TGTGCCAGCAGCGTTGGCCTTTCCAATCAGCCCCAGCATTTT
CDR3 protein: CASSVGLSNQPQHF

V gene: TRBV18
D gene: TRBD1
clone size: many
J gene: TRBJ2-2
CDR3 DNA: TGTGCCAGCTCACCAGTCAGGACAGGGAGCGGAACCGGGGAGCTGTTTTTT
CDR3 protein: CASSPVRTGSGTGELFF

V gene: TRBV20-1
D gene: -
clone size: many
J gene: TRBJ2-7
CDR3 DNA: TGCAGTGCTTCCCTGGGAGATTACATTAGGTACTTC
CDR3 protein: CSASLGDYIRYF

V gene: TRBV7-2
D gene: TRBD1
clone size: many
J gene: TRBJ1-4
CDR3 DNA: TGTGCCAGCAGCTTACGCGGGACAGGGTGGGAAAAACTGTTTTTT
CDR3 protein: CASSLRGTGWEKLFF